A selection of T cell receptor beta chains follows, all from one sample in a study of blood T cell repertoires in COVID-19. Here immunoSEQ multiplex PCR was the method, and the copy in TCRdb shows in-frame clones only, minus some. The sample has about 270,000 clones, 88% seen once. The sequenced material came from PBMCs or T cells enriched from blood (not recorded which). The receptors were sampled from a woman between 50 and 59 years old who had recovered from COVID-19. CDR3s include the opening cysteine and the closing phenylalanine or tryptophan. The D gene is left open where the match is weak. Size values are once, few and many counts, or a class for expanded clones, and some rows have none.

clone_size	v_call	j_call	d_call	cdr3_aa	cdr3_nt
once	TRBV27	TRBJ2-5	.	CASSGQLSQETQYF	TGTGCCAGCAGTGGACAGTTATCTCAAGAGACCCAGTACTTC
.	TRBV7-9	TRBJ2-7	.	CASSLAEQLSREQYF	TGTGCCAGCAGCTTAGCGGAGCAGTTGTCTCGGGAGCAGTACTTC
.	TRBV7-8	TRBJ2-1	TRBD2	CASSRAGARSSYNEQFF	TGTGCCAGCAGCCGAGCGGGGGCGCGGAGCTCCTACAATGAGCAGTTCTTC
.	TRBV7-3	TRBJ2-3	.	CASSPQKLDTQYF	TGTGCCAGCAGCCCGCAAAAACTGGATACGCAGTATTTT
.	TRBV15	TRBJ2-5	TRBD2	CATSRDLLAGEETQYF	TGTGCCACCAGCAGAGATCTACTAGCGGGGGAAGAGACCCAGTACTTC
.	TRBV5-4	TRBJ2-2	.	CASTDRNTGELFF	TGTGCCAGCACCGACAGGAACACCGGGGAGCTGTTTTTT
.	TRBV28	TRBJ2-2	.	CASSLAQLNTGELFF	TGTGCCAGCAGTTTGGCACAGTTGAACACCGGGGAGCTGTTTTTT
.	TRBV6-5	TRBJ1-2	TRBD1	CAQGGQGYGYTF	TGTGCTCAAGGCGGACAGGGCTATGGCTACACCTTC
.	TRBV19	TRBJ2-3	TRBD1	CASSIDRGDTQYF	TGTGCCAGTAGTATCGACAGGGGGGATACGCAGTATTTT
few	TRBV28	TRBJ2-1	TRBD2	CASSSTGLASSSYNEQFF	TGTGCCAGCAGTTCCACCGGACTAGCGTCTAGCTCCTACAATGAGCAGTTCTTC
once	TRBV6-5	TRBJ1-5	TRBD1	CASSQGQGNQPQHF	TGTGCCAGCAGTCAGGGACAGGGAAATCAGCCCCAGCATTTT
once	TRBV30	TRBJ1-2	.	CAWVNAVKTGPYGYTF	TGTGCCTGGGTGAACGCCGTTAAGACAGGCCCCTATGGCTACACCTTC
.	TRBV10-3	TRBJ2-1	TRBD2	CAISEILAGGDEQFF	TGTGCCATCAGTGAGATCCTAGCGGGAGGGGATGAGCAGTTCTTC
.	TRBV28	TRBJ1-1	.	CASTGNTEAFF	TGTGCCAGCACAGGGAACACTGAAGCTTTCTTT
once	TRBV7-9	TRBJ1-4	.	CASSSNTGTGEKLFF	TGTGCCAGCAGCTCTAATACAGGGACGGGTGAAAAACTGTTTTTT
.	TRBV5-6	TRBJ2-7	TRBD1	CASSKGTVTYEQYF	TGTGCCAGCAGCAAGGGGACAGTCACCTACGAGCAGTACTTC
.	TRBV7-3	TRBJ2-3	TRBD2	CASSQRGGLAGGADTQYF	TGTGCCAGCAGCCAAAGAGGTGGACTAGCGGGAGGAGCAGATACGCAGTATTTT
.	TRBV6-2/TRBV6-3	TRBJ2-7	.	CASSYLVAGWTYEQYF	TGTGCCAGCAGTTACCTTGTGGCGGGATGGACTTACGAGCAGTACTTC
.	TRBV18	TRBJ1-2	TRBD1	CASSPGTENTF	TGTGCCAGCTCCCCCGGGACAGAGAACACCTTC
.	TRBV5-8	TRBJ2-7	.	CASSLEGAGALSYEQYF	TGTGCCAGCAGCTTGGAGGGTGCAGGGGCGTTATCCTACGAGCAGTACTTC
.	TRBV10-1	TRBJ2-3	TRBD2	CASGLTSGSWADTQYF	TGCGCCAGCGGCCTGACTAGCGGGAGTTGGGCAGATACGCAGTATTTT
.	TRBV19	TRBJ1-5	TRBD1	CASSNSGGGQPQHF	TGTGCCAGTAGTAACTCAGGGGGAGGACAGCCCCAGCATTTT
.	TRBV3-1/TRBV3-2	TRBJ1-6	.	CASSQVPGSYNSPLHF	TGTGCCAGCAGCCAAGTGCCGGGCTCCTATAATTCACCCCTCCACTTT
.	TRBV14	TRBJ2-7	TRBD1	CASSQDRGRVNEQYF	TGTGCCAGCAGCCAAGACAGGGGGCGCGTCAACGAGCAGTACTTC
.	TRBV18	TRBJ1-1	.	CASSPQGYRNTEAFF	TGTGCCAGCTCACCACAAGGATACAGGAACACTGAAGCTTTCTTT
.	TRBV3-1/TRBV3-2	TRBJ2-2	.	CASSQLIGELFF	TGTGCCAGCAGCCAGTTAATCGGGGAGCTGTTTTTT
.	TRBV28	TRBJ1-3	.	CASSFPLGNTIYF	TGTGCCAGCAGTTTTCCCCTTGGAAACACCATATATTTT